The rows below give T cell receptor beta chains drawn from one sample of a study of blood T cell repertoires in COVID-19. The table came from immunoSEQ multiplex PCR; TCRdb's copy has only in-frame clones and leaves some out. The sample has 100,000 to 150,000 clones; 60% to 80% are singletons. What was sequenced was peripheral blood. Receptors originate from a man older than 75 with COVID-19, enrolled during active disease. CDR3s include the opening cysteine and the closing phenylalanine or tryptophan. The D gene is left open where the match is weak. Only part of the rows carry a size: once, few, many, or a class if the clone is expanded.

d_call: NA; j_call: TRBJ2-4; clone_size: NA; v_call: TRBV10-3; cdr3_nt: TGTGCCATCAGTGAGTCGGGTAGCGGACTAGCCAAAAACATTCAGTACTTC; cdr3_aa: CAISESGSGLAKNIQYF
d_call: NA; j_call: TRBJ1-4; clone_size: NA; v_call: TRBV2; cdr3_nt: TGTGCCACCATGTCGGGGGGCGAGGATGAAAAACTGTTTTTT; cdr3_aa: CATMSGGEDEKLFF
d_call: TRBD2; j_call: TRBJ2-7; clone_size: once; v_call: TRBV3-1/TRBV3-2; cdr3_nt: TGTGCCAGCAGCCCAAGGAGGACTAGCGGGAGTGGTGAGCAGTACTTC; cdr3_aa: CASSPRRTSGSGEQYF
d_call: NA; j_call: TRBJ2-1; clone_size: NA; v_call: TRBV30; cdr3_nt: TGTGCCTGGAGTGTAAACTTGACTTCTAGCGCGAACGACCTGAACAATGAGCAGTTCTTC; cdr3_aa: CAWSVNLTSSANDLNNEQFF
d_call: NA; j_call: TRBJ1-6; clone_size: NA; v_call: TRBV9; cdr3_nt: TGTGCCAGCAGCTTAGGACAGTATAATTCACCCCTCCACTTT; cdr3_aa: CASSLGQYNSPLHF
d_call: NA; j_call: TRBJ2-7; clone_size: NA; v_call: TRBV29-1; cdr3_nt: TGCAGCGTTGAATTCGGCCAGGTCGCCTACGAGCAGTACTTC; cdr3_aa: CSVEFGQVAYEQYF
d_call: NA; j_call: TRBJ2-1; clone_size: NA; v_call: TRBV18; cdr3_nt: TGTGCCAGCTCACCAAGCATAGCGGCCTACAATGAGCAGTTCTTC; cdr3_aa: CASSPSIAAYNEQFF
d_call: TRBD2; j_call: TRBJ2-3; clone_size: NA; v_call: TRBV19; cdr3_nt: TGTGCCAGTAGTATAATGGGAGGGAGCTTCACAGATACGCAGTATTTT; cdr3_aa: CASSIMGGSFTDTQYF
d_call: TRBD2; j_call: TRBJ2-7; clone_size: NA; v_call: TRBV9; cdr3_nt: TGTGCCAGCAGCGTAGGGTATTCTAGCGGATACGAGCAGTACTTC; cdr3_aa: CASSVGYSSGYEQYF
d_call: TRBD2; j_call: TRBJ2-5; clone_size: NA; v_call: TRBV5-1; cdr3_nt: TGCGCCAGCAGCGGACTAGCCGGTGAGACCCAGTACTTC; cdr3_aa: CASSGLAGETQYF